The source of this T cell receptor beta chain is a study of cytotoxic CD8 clonotypes in ibrutinib-treated CLL. Whole-study context: Response sampling occurred after a median approximately 12 months of treatment (range 6 to 36). Study conclusions and caveats: Few clonotypes were public, and these shrank or held steady under treatment.

For this clone: What it binds is not known.

CDR3 length: 17 amino acids. Between the trimmed V and J ends, which lost 4 bases and 2 bases, there was a span of 20 bases. CDR1 is SGHDT, CDR2 YYEEEE, per germline. The repertoire was sequenced with immunoSEQ multiplex PCR; TCRdb's copy has only in-frame clones and lacks some. Of more than 45,000 clones detected, roughly 85% appear once; the ten largest clones hold about a fifth. The sample here was PBMCs, taken after 24 months of ibrutinib treatment. The receptor was isolated from a human donor with chronic lymphocytic leukemia. The chain is built from TRBV5-6 and TRBJ2-3, with unresolved D. CDR3 in DNA: TGTGCCAGCAGCCTCCGACCTCTACGCCGAATCACAGATACGCAGTATTTT. Residues: CASSLRPLRRITDTQYF. The full variable domain, in which reference TRBV5-6 and TRBJ2-3 provide the parts outside the CDR3, is DAGVTQSPTHLIKTRGQQVTLRCSPKSGHDTVSWYQQALGQGPQFIFQYYEEEERQRGNFPDRFSGHQFPNYSSELNVNALLLGDSALYLCASSLRPLRRITDTQYFGPGTRLTVL.